The sequence of this TCR beta chain was determined in a study of T-cell memory formation after mild COVID-19. Study in general: The TCR clusters were mostly specific to one donor.

With constant-segment primers, 5'RACE yielded cDNA libraries of TCR alpha and TCR beta that carried sample barcodes and UMIs. TCRdb re-called the 5' RACE reads through MiXCR, storing one row per CDR3 protein. This table has roughly 340,000 distinct CDR3 sequences, 20% appearing once. This clonotype was counted between two and nine times. Its matching antigen is unknown. General study findings and limits: Second-wave clones reaching peak frequency on day 37 lacked confirmed SARS-CoV-2 specificity.

Sample: PBMCs or a T cell subset sorted from them (not recorded which). This TCR derives from a man between 18 and 29 years old who had mild COVID-19 (a few samples of this study predate the infection). Cell type and time point are not known.

The CDR3 DNA reads TGTGCCAGCAGCTTCAACAGGGCTTTGGGTGGCTACACCTTC. Its protein product is CASSFNRALGGYTF. The V and J genes are TRBV7-2 and TRBJ1-2; D possibly corresponds to TRBD1 (6 bases). V was pared by 3 bases and J by 7 bases, with 15 bases between. Germline CDR1 is SGHTA and CDR2 is FQGNSA. This CDR3 contains 14 residues. The variable domain in full, completed from reference TRBV7-2 and TRBJ1-2, reads GAGVSQSPSNKVTEKGKDVELRCDPISGHTALYWYRQSLGQGLEFLIYFQGNSAPDKSGLPSDRFSAERTGGSVSTLTIQRTQQEDSAVYLCASSFNRALGGYTFGSGTRLTVV.